This is a list of T cell receptor beta chains from one sample in a study of T-cell memory formation after mild COVID-19. TCRdb independently ran MiXCR on the 5' RACE reads; one entry per CDR3 protein. Of almost 550,000 distinct CDR3 sequences in the sample, roughly 22% were seen once. Sequences were obtained from PBMCs or a T cell subset sorted from them (not recorded which). The receptors were gathered from an adult woman who had mild COVID-19 (a few samples of this study predate the infection). Cell type and time point are not known. The CDR3 runs from the conserved cysteine through the conserved F or W. The order of the fields is V gene, D gene, clone size, J gene, CDR3 DNA, CDR3 protein. D genes are given only for firm matches. Only some rows state a clone size, as once, few, many or a class for expanded clones.

V: TRBV6-5
D: TRBD2
size: -
J: TRBJ2-5
DNA: TGTGCCAGCACCGAAACGGGGGGGCTCACCCAGTACTTC
CDR3: CASTETGGLTQYF

V: TRBV5-1
D: TRBD1
size: many
J: TRBJ1-1
DNA: TGCGCCAGCAGCTCCCAGGGGGACACTGAAGCTTTCTTT
CDR3: CASSSQGDTEAFF

V: TRBV7-9
D: -
size: -
J: TRBJ1-1
DNA: TGTGCCAGCAGCTTAGGGGGGGTCCTAATGAACACTGAAGCTTTCTTT
CDR3: CASSLGGVLMNTEAFF

V: TRBV6-5
D: TRBD2
size: medium-sized
J: TRBJ2-7
DNA: TGTGCCAGCACTCGACTAGCCCGGCCCCCAAGCTCCTACGAGCAGTACTTC
CDR3: CASTRLARPPSSYEQYF

V: TRBV3-1
D: TRBD2
size: many
J: TRBJ2-7
DNA: TGTGCCAGCAGCTCTTTAGCGGGGGGCTCCTACGAGCAGTACTTC
CDR3: CASSSLAGGSYEQYF

V: TRBV19
D: TRBD2
size: few
J: TRBJ2-1
DNA: TGTGCCAGTAGTATGCAAGCGGGAGGAGTCAATGAGCAGTTCTTC
CDR3: CASSMQAGGVNEQFF

V: TRBV9
D: -
size: -
J: TRBJ2-1
DNA: TGTGCCAGCAGCGGGAGCGTTAGTTCCTACAATGAGCAGTTCTTC
CDR3: CASSGSVSSYNEQFF

V: TRBV29-1
D: -
size: -
J: TRBJ1-2
DNA: TGCAGCGTTATTGCCAACTATGGCTACACCTTC
CDR3: CSVIANYGYTF

V: TRBV7-8
D: TRBD1
size: -
J: TRBJ2-3
DNA: TGTGCCAGCAGCCGAAGGGACAGGTTCACAGATACGCAGTATTTT
CDR3: CASSRRDRFTDTQYF

V: TRBV6-5
D: TRBD2
size: -
J: TRBJ2-1
DNA: TGTGCCAGCAAGGGGGCCCTAGCGGGGATTTACAATGAGCAGTTCTTC
CDR3: CASKGALAGIYNEQFF

V: TRBV7-2
D: -
size: few
J: TRBJ2-1
DNA: TGTGCCAGCAGCTTAGTCAGGGCACGGAATGAGCAGTTCTTC
CDR3: CASSLVRARNEQFF

V: TRBV20-1
D: -
size: -
J: TRBJ2-5
DNA: TGCAGTGCTGTTCAGGGCTCCAAAGGAACCCAGTACTTC
CDR3: CSAVQGSKGTQYF

V: TRBV5-1
D: TRBD1
size: -
J: TRBJ1-1
DNA: TGCGCCAGCAGCTTGGATCCAGGGGGGGTCCTTGAAGCTTTCTTT
CDR3: CASSLDPGGVLEAFF

V: TRBV12-3/TRBV12-4
D: TRBD1
size: -
J: TRBJ2-5
DNA: TGTGCCAGCAGTCGGAGACAGGGACAAGAGACCCAGTACTTC
CDR3: CASSRRQGQETQYF

V: TRBV12-3/TRBV12-4
D: -
size: -
J: TRBJ1-1
DNA: TGTGCCAGCTCGGGACGGACGAACACTGAAGCTTTCTTT
CDR3: CASSGRTNTEAFF

V: TRBV12-3/TRBV12-4
D: TRBD1
size: -
J: TRBJ1-5
DNA: TGTGCCAGCAGTTCGACAGGGGGGGGTTTCAATCAGCCCCAGCATTTT
CDR3: CASSSTGGGFNQPQHF

V: TRBV7-2
D: -
size: -
J: TRBJ2-3
DNA: TGTGCCAGCAGCTCCCCCGAGGGGGTAAGCACAGATACGCAGTATTTT
CDR3: CASSSPEGVSTDTQYF

V: TRBV6-2/TRBV6-3
D: TRBD1
size: -
J: TRBJ1-2
DNA: TGTGCCAGCAGTTACTCGACAGGGGGCCGGGATGGCTACACCTTC
CDR3: CASSYSTGGRDGYTF

V: TRBV4-2
D: -
size: -
J: TRBJ2-7
DNA: TGTGCCAGCAGCCAAGATCCCGGCAGTCCCTCCTACGAGCAGTACTTC
CDR3: CASSQDPGSPSYEQYF

V: TRBV12-3/TRBV12-4
D: TRBD1
size: few
J: TRBJ1-2
DNA: TGTGCCAGCAGTTACGGGACAGGGGGTCGCTATGGCTACACCTTC
CDR3: CASSYGTGGRYGYTF

V: TRBV5-1
D: TRBD1
size: few
J: TRBJ1-1
DNA: TGCGCCAGCAGCTGGACAGGGGCAACACAATCGGGCACTGAAGCTTTCTTT
CDR3: CASSWTGATQSGTEAFF

V: TRBV7-2
D: -
size: many
J: TRBJ2-3
DNA: TGTGCCAGCAGCTTAGCGAGTATGGATACGCAGTATTTT
CDR3: CASSLASMDTQYF

V: TRBV29-1
D: -
size: few
J: TRBJ1-1
DNA: TGCAGCGTGTGGGACCTGTCTGAAGCTTTCTTT
CDR3: CSVWDLSEAFF

V: TRBV5-1
D: -
size: few
J: TRBJ1-2
DNA: TGCGCCAGCAGCTTGGTCAGTTCAAACTATGGCTACACCTTC
CDR3: CASSLVSSNYGYTF

V: TRBV29-1
D: TRBD1
size: -
J: TRBJ1-2
DNA: TGCAGCGCCGACAGGGGCGGAGGGGATGGCTACACCTTC
CDR3: CSADRGGGDGYTF

V: TRBV24-1
D: -
size: -
J: TRBJ2-5
DNA: TGTGCCACCAGTGACTCCTCCCAGGAGACCCAGTACTTC
CDR3: CATSDSSQETQYF

V: TRBV20-1
D: TRBD2
size: few
J: TRBJ2-2
DNA: TGCAGTGTTAGGAGGGTTAGCGGGAGGAAAAACACCGGGGAGCTGTTTTTT
CDR3: CSVRRVSGRKNTGELFF

V: TRBV7-3
D: TRBD1
size: few
J: TRBJ2-1
DNA: TGTGCCAGCAGCGCCGGGACAGGGGGCAGGAATGAGCAGTTCTTC
CDR3: CASSAGTGGRNEQFF

V: TRBV20-1
D: -
size: few
J: TRBJ2-1
DNA: TGCAGTGCTCTACAAAGCTACAATGAGCAGTTCTTC
CDR3: CSALQSYNEQFF

V: TRBV3-1
D: -
size: few
J: TRBJ2-7
DNA: TGTGCCAGCAGCCAAGTGCACGGCGACGAGCAGTACTTC
CDR3: CASSQVHGDEQYF

V: TRBV6-5
D: TRBD2
size: few
J: TRBJ2-7
DNA: TGTGCCAGCACTCCGAGCGGGGGGATAATCAGCGAGCAGTACTTC
CDR3: CASTPSGGIISEQYF

V: TRBV7-9
D: -
size: few
J: TRBJ2-5
DNA: TGTGCCAGCAGCTTGGGCACTCGCGTTTTGACCCAGTACTTC
CDR3: CASSLGTRVLTQYF

V: TRBV6-5
D: -
size: -
J: TRBJ2-7
DNA: TGTGCCAGCAGGGGCTCCCACCTTTACGAGCAGTACTTC
CDR3: CASRGSHLYEQYF

V: TRBV7-9
D: -
size: few
J: TRBJ1-4
DNA: TGTGCCAGCAGCGGGACAGAAAAACTGTTTTTT
CDR3: CASSGTEKLFF

V: TRBV10-2
D: TRBD1
size: few
J: TRBJ2-7
DNA: TGCGCCAGCAGTGAAGACAGGGAATCCGACTACGAGCAGTACTTC
CDR3: CASSEDRESDYEQYF

V: TRBV4-1
D: -
size: few
J: TRBJ1-2
DNA: TGCGCCAGCAGCCAAGAAGCAGGGGTCTATGGCTACACCTTC
CDR3: CASSQEAGVYGYTF

V: TRBV24-1
D: -
size: few
J: TRBJ2-3
DNA: TGTGCCACCAGTGATTTGCGGAGGTCCCCCACAGATACGCAGTATTTT
CDR3: CATSDLRRSPTDTQYF

V: TRBV19
D: TRBD1
size: few
J: TRBJ1-1
DNA: TGTGCCAGTAGGCCAAAGAACGGAGCAGGGGGCACTGAAGCTTTCTTT
CDR3: CASRPKNGAGGTEAFF

V: TRBV9
D: TRBD1
size: -
J: TRBJ2-6
DNA: TGTGCCAGCAGCGCCCTATGGACAGGGCCCTCTGGGGCCAACGTCCTGACTTTC
CDR3: CASSALWTGPSGANVLTF

V: TRBV4-2
D: -
size: few
J: TRBJ2-7
DNA: TGTGCCAGCAGCCAAGGACAGGCCTCCTACGAGCAGTACTTC
CDR3: CASSQGQASYEQYF

V: TRBV4-3
D: -
size: few
J: TRBJ2-7
DNA: TGCGCCAGCAGCCAGGGGCCGCAGGGGTCGTACGAGCAGTACTTC
CDR3: CASSQGPQGSYEQYF

V: TRBV25-1
D: -
size: many
J: TRBJ2-1
DNA: TGTGCCAGCAGTCAAGGATACAGCGGTAATGAGCAGTTCTTC
CDR3: CASSQGYSGNEQFF

V: TRBV5-1
D: -
size: few
J: TRBJ1-1
DNA: TGCGCCAGCAGCTTGGCGGGGCAGGGAGGGAACACTGAAGCTTTCTTT
CDR3: CASSLAGQGGNTEAFF

V: TRBV7-3
D: TRBD2
size: few
J: TRBJ2-2
DNA: TGTGCCAGCAGCCTTATGGGGCTAGCGGGGAACACCGGGGAGCTGTTTTTT
CDR3: CASSLMGLAGNTGELFF

V: TRBV20-1
D: -
size: -
J: TRBJ1-6
DNA: TGCAGTGCTAGAGAAAGGGACACAGTTAATTCACCCCTCCACTTT
CDR3: CSARERDTVNSPLHF